This TCR beta chain was profiled in a study of identical twins. The germline gives CDR1 SQVTM, CDR2 ANQGSEA. The CDR3 is 16 residues long. The germline V and J ends were trimmed by 6 bases and 1 base, with 19 bases remaining between them. TCRdb re-derived calls from the 5' RACE reads in MiXCR, one entry per CDR3 protein. Altogether a few hundred thousand distinct CDR3 sequences are present, roughly 9% being singletons, with the ten largest covering roughly 6.4%. This clonotype was detected a few times. This same sample was also part of a study on yellow fever vaccine responses in identical twins.

This receptor was identified in a woman aged 18-29 years in good health. The source material was CD8+ T cells sorted from blood. This chain uses TRBV29-1 with TRBJ2-1; weak D call: TRBD2 (6 bases). The CDR3, as DNA: TGCAGCGTGGTTGGGTGGGCGGGATTATCCTACAATGAGCAGTTCTTC. It codes for CSVVGWAGLSYNEQFF.